This T cell receptor beta chain comes out of a study of cytomegalovirus exposure and HLA in healthy donors. The donors gave bone marrow, and they were healthy. As regards this clone: Its antigen is not identified.

V was pared by 6 bases and J by 1 base, with 5 bases of the junction left unmatched. This CDR3 has 14 residues. Looked up from germline, CDR1 is SGHRS and CDR2 is YFSETQ. The primer mix had 60 Vbeta and 13 Jbeta primers. Measured with immunoSEQ multiplex PCR; TCRdb has only the in-frame clones, and not every one. Seen here are over 75,000 clones, 86% observed once, and the top ten hold 8% to 10%. Notes on the study in general: The authors enumerated 180 or so TCR beta chains as linked to cytomegalovirus. An assumption of roughly uniform sequencing depth across donors underlay the presence/absence analyses. The authors later found HLA-associated TCR beta chains more clonally expanded than equally common others.

The sample taken for sequencing was PBMCs. V and J are TRBV5-1 and TRBJ2-5, with TRBD1 matching over 8 bases. This TCR derives from a man aged 25-45 years in good health and CMV-seropositive. This CDR3 is CASTRGQVQETQYF. In DNA form, the CDR3 reads TGCGCCAGCACCAGGGGGCAGGTCCAAGAGACCCAGTACTTC.